What follows are 14 T cell receptor beta chains derived from one specimen sequenced in a study of cytomegalovirus exposure and HLA in healthy donors. Both 60 Vbeta primers and 13 Jbeta primers went into the PCR. Assay used: immunoSEQ multiplex PCR; TCRdb lists only in-frame clones, some missing. The sample lists about 94,000 clones; 70% to 85% were seen once. Material for sequencing was PBMCs. These receptors all come from a human donor in good health.

The chain couples TRBV4-3 to TRBJ2-1; 15 bases line up with TRBD2. J lost 10 bases, V lost 0 bases, and 10 bases had no gene match. CDR3 length: 18 residues. Germline V gene lookup returns CDR1 LGHNA and CDR2 YSLEER. In nucleotides, the CDR3 is TGCGCCAGCAGCCAAGAGATACCGGGACTAGCGGGGGGAAAAGAGCAGTTCTTC. Its translation: CASSQEIPGLAGGKEQFF.

Here the CDR3 reads CASSYQTARGQYF. The DNA for the CDR3 is TGTGCCAGCAGCTACCAGACGGCACGGGGGCAGTACTTC. V and J are TRBV28 and TRBJ2-7; the D gene is possibly TRBD2 (5 bases). V was cut by 6 bases and J by 9 bases, with 18 bases left in between. This CDR3 comprises 13 residues. Germline CDR1 MDHEN, CDR2 SYDVKM. Filled out from reference TRBV28 and TRBJ2-7, the complete variable domain reads DVKVTQSSRYLVKRTGEKVFLECVQDMDHENMFWYRQDPGLGLRLIYFSYDVKMKEKGDIPEGYSVSREKKERFSLILESASTNQTSMYLCASSYQTARGQYFGPGTRLTVT.

The rearrangement uses TRBV7-2 and TRBJ1-2; possible D gene TRBD1, 5 bases. Trimming took off 6 bases at V and 1 base at J, with 21 bases between the two ends. The CDR3 is 17 residues long. From germline, CDR1 is SGHTA and CDR2 FQGNSA. Here the CDR3 DNA reads TGTGCCAGCAGTCCTGGGGGGGGTATAATGGATAACTATGGCTACACCTTC. Translating gives CASSPGGGIMDNYGYTF. The full variable domain, with the rest looked up from reference TRBV7-2 and TRBJ1-2, is GAGVSQSPSNKVTEKGKDVELRCDPISGHTALYWYRQSLGQGLEFLIYFQGNSAPDKSGLPSDRFSAERTGGSVSTLTIQRTQQEDSAVYLCASSPGGGIMDNYGYTFGSGTRLTVV.

The chain has TRBV7-2 and TRBJ1-2; D may be TRBD1 (6 bases). This CDR3 region has 12 residues. V gave up 6 bases and J gave up 7 bases, with 12 bases separating them. Germline lookup yields CDR1 SGHTA and CDR2 FQGNSA. CDR3 bases: TGTGCCAGCAGACAACAGGGTAGTGGCTACACCTTC. As protein: CASRQQGSGYTF. Looking up the rest from reference TRBV7-2 and TRBJ1-2 gives the full variable domain: GAGVSQSPSNKVTEKGKDVELRCDPISGHTALYWYRQSLGQGLEFLIYFQGNSAPDKSGLPSDRFSAERTGGSVSTLTIQRTQQEDSAVYLCASRQQGSGYTFGSGTRLTVV.

V gene TRBV19 combines with J gene TRBJ1-3, with 8 bases fitting TRBD1. V lost 6 bases to trimming and J lost 4 bases; unmatched junction nucleotides: 5. The germline gives CDR1 LNHDA, CDR2 SQIVND (reference sequence). The CDR3 is 14 residues long. CDR3 protein: CASSDRGPGNTIYF. Written as DNA, the CDR3 is TGTGCCAGTAGCGACAGGGGTCCAGGAAACACCATATATTTT.

This rearrangement joins TRBV5-1 to TRBJ2-2; the match to TRBD1 covers 8 bases. After removal of 1 base from V and 4 bases from J, the junction contained 6 bases not matched to a gene. The CDR3 consists of 16 residues. Germline V CDR1 and CDR2: SGHRS, YFSETQ. The DNA for the CDR3 is TGCGCCAGCAGCTTGAGAGGACAGGGATCCACCGGGGAGCTGTTTTTT. Protein: CASSLRGQGSTGELFF.

This clone was seen only once. This rearrangement joins TRBV5-4 to TRBJ1-1; maybe TRBD1 (5 bases). The V gene's germline CDR1 is SGHNT and CDR2 YYREEE (reference sequence). V lost 0 bases, J lost 5 bases, and 17 bases lay in between. CDR3 length: 16 residues. This chain's CDR3 is CASSLGNAGQMTEAFF. CDR3 DNA: TGTGCCAGCAGCTTGGGGAATGCAGGGCAAATGACTGAAGCTTTCTTT.

The chain uses TRBV6-4 and TRBJ1-5, with 8 bases fitting TRBD1. In germline, CDR1 is MRHNA, CDR2 SNTAGT. The CDR3 sequence is 13 residues long. The V segment lost 6 bases and the J segment 5 bases; nucleotides outside the gene matches: 3. The CDR3: CASSLDRDQPQHF. The DNA for the CDR3 is TGTGCCAGCAGCCTGGACAGGGATCAGCCCCAGCATTTT.

The rearrangement uses TRBV2 and TRBJ2-7; D unresolved. Looked up from germline, CDR1 is SNHLY and CDR2 is FYNNEI. Trimming took off 3 bases at V and 0 bases at J, with 6 bases between the two ends. This CDR3 has 13 amino acids. CDR3: CASSEVGSYEQYF. CDR3 DNA: TGTGCCAGCAGTGAGGTCGGCTCCTACGAGCAGTACTTC.

The J gene is TRBJ2-6, the V gene TRBV18; D possibly corresponds to TRBD1 (5 bases). V was clipped by 2 bases and J by 0 bases, with 17 bases between them. From germline, CDR1 is KGHSH and CDR2 LQKENI. CDR3 size: 19 residues. The CDR3 protein is CASSPMGLALVSGANVLTF. The CDR3 DNA reads TGTGCCAGCTCACCAATGGGGCTGGCCCTCGTCTCTGGGGCCAACGTCCTGACTTTC.

This clone appeared a few times. The rearrangement links TRBV11-2 to TRBJ1-1; D not resolved. Trimming cost V 8 bases and J 6 bases, with 28 bases left between them. CDR1 SGHAT and CDR2 FQNNGV come from the germline V gene. This CDR3 spans 17 amino acids. CDR3 loop: CASSVTWVILGIPEAFF. Here the CDR3 DNA reads TGTGCCAGCTCGGTGACTTGGGTAATCCTAGGAATCCCTGAAGCTTTCTTT.

The chain recombines TRBV7-6 with TRBJ2-1; TRBD2 agrees at 10 bases. This CDR3 is built from 15 residues. The trim removed 5 bases at V and 7 bases at J, leaving 8 bases unmatched. The germline CDR1 and CDR2 sequences are SGHVS and FNYEAQ. The CDR3 sequence is CASSRAGGPENEQFF. The CDR3, as DNA: TGTGCCAGCAGCAGAGCGGGAGGGCCGGAGAATGAGCAGTTCTTC.

The chain employs TRBV5-6 and TRBJ2-2; 8 bases are a match to TRBD2. Germline CDR1 and CDR2: SGHDT and YYEEEE. The CDR3 contains 15 residues. J lost 6 bases, V lost 1 base, and 5 bases had no gene match. CDR3 in DNA: TGTGCCAGCAGCTTGCCCGGGAGGGTCCCCGGGGAGCTGTTTTTT. Its protein is CASSLPGRVPGELFF.

The chain joins TRBV27 to TRBJ2-6, with 9 bases fitting TRBD1. Germline V lookup: CDR1 MNHEY, CDR2 SMNVEV (reference sequence). The CDR3 is made up of 17 amino acids. Trimming removed 5 bases from V and 1 base from J; junction bases left unmatched: 6. The CDR3 protein is CASSPGTGYSGANVLTF. Written as DNA, the CDR3 is TGTGCCAGCAGTCCCGGGACAGGGTATTCTGGGGCCAACGTCCTGACTTTC.